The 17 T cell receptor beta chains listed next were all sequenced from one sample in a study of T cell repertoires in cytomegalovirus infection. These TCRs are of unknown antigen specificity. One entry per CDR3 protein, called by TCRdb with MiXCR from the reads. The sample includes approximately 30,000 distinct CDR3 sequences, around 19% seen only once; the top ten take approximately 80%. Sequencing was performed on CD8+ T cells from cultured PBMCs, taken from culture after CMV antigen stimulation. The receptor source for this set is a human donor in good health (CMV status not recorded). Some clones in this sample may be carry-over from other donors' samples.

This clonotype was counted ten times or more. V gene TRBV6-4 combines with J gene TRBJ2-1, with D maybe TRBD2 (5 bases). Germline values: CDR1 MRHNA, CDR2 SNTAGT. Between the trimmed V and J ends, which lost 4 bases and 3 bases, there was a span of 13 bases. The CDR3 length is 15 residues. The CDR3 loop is CASSGSPADYNEQFF. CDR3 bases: TGTGCCAGCAGTGGTAGTCCAGCGGACTACAATGAGCAGTTCTTC.

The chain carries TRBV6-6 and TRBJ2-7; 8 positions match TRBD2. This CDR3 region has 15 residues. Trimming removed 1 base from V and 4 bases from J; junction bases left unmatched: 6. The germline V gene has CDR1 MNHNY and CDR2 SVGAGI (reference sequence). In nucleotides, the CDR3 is TGTGCCAGCAGTTACTTTAGCGGGATGGGGTACGAGCAGTACTTC. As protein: CASSYFSGMGYEQYF.

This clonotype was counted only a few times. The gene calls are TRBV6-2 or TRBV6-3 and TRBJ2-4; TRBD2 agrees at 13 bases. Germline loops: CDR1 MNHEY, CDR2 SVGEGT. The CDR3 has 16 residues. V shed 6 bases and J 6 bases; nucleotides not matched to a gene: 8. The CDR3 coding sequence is TGTGCCAGCAGCCCCCGGACTAGCGGGAGTAGAAACATTCAGTACTTC. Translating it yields CASSPRTSGSRNIQYF.

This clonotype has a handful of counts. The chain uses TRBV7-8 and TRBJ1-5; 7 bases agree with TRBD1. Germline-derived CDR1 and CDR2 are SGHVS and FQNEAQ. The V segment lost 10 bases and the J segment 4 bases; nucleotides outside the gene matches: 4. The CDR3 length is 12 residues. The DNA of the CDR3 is TGTGCCACGAGGGGGCCTAATCAGCCCCAGCATTTT. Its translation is CATRGPNQPQHF.

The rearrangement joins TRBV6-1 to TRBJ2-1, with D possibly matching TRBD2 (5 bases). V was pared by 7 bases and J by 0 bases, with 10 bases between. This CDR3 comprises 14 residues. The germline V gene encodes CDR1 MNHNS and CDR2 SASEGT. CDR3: CASKAVSSYNEQFF. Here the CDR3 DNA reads TGTGCCAGCAAAGCGGTGAGCTCCTACAATGAGCAGTTCTTC.

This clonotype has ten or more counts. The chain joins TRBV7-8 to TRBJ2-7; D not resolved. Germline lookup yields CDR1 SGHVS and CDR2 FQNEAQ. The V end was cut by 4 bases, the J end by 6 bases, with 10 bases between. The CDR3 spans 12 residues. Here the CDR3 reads CASSSRAFEQYF. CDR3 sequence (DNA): TGTGCCAGCAGCTCACGGGCGTTCGAGCAGTACTTC.

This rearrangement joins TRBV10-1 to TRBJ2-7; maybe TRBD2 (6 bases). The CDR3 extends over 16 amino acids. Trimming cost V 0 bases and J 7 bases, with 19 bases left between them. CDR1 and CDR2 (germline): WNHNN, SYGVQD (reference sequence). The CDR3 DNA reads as TGCGCCAGCAGTGAGTCCATCGGTGGCGGGAAGGTTGAGCAGTACTTC. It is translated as CASSESIGGGKVEQYF.

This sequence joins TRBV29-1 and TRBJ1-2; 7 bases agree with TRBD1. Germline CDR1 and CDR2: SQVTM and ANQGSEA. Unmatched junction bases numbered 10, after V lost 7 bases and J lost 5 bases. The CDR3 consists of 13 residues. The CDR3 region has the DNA TGCAGCGCAGCTCGGGACAGTCTATATGGCTACACCTTC. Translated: CSAARDSLYGYTF.

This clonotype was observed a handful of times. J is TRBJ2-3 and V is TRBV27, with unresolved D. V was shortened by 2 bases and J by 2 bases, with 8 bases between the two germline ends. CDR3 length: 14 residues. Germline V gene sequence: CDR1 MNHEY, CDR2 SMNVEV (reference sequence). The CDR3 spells CASSLGSATDTQYF. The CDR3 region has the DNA TGTGCCAGCAGTTTAGGCTCAGCCACAGATACGCAGTATTTT.

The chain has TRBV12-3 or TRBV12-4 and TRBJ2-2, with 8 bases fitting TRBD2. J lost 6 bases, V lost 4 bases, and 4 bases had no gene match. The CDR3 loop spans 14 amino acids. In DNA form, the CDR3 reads TGTGCCAGCAGTTGGACTAGCCGGGCCGGGGAGCTGTTTTTT. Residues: CASSWTSRAGELFF.

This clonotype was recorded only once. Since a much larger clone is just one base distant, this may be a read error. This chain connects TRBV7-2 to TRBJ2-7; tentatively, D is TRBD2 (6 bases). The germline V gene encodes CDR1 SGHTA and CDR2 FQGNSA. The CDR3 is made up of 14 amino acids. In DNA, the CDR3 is TGTGCCATCAGCTTAGGCGGGATCTCCTACGAGCAGTACTTC. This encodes CAISLGGISYEQYF.

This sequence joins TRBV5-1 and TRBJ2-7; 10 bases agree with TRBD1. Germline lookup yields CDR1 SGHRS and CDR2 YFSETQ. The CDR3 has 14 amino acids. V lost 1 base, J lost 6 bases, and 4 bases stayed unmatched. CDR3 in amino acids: CASSLRTGGREQYF. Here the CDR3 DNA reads TGCGCCAGCAGCTTGAGGACAGGGGGTCGCGAGCAGTACTTC.

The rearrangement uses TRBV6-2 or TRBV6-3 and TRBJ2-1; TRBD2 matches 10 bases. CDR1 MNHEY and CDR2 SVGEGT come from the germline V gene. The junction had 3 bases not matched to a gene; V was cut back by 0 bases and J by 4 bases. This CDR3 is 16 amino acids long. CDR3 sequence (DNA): TGTGCCAGCAGTTACTCTGAGCGGGGGGGTTACAATGAGCAGTTCTTC. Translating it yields CASSYSERGGYNEQFF.

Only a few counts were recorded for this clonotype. In nucleotides, the CDR3 is TGCAGCGTTGAAGGTCTAGATTACGAGACCCAGTACTTC. Protein: CSVEGLDYETQYF. The rearrangement links TRBV29-1 to TRBJ2-5; D ambiguous. Germline assignment: CDR1 SQVTM and CDR2 ANQGSEA. The CDR3 has 13 residues. V lost 1 base and J 5 bases, leaving 11 bases between the germline ends.

CDR3 region: CASSSTGGQPQHF. In DNA, the CDR3 is TGTGCCAGCAGTTCCACAGGGGGACAGCCCCAGCATTTT. The V and J genes are TRBV6-2 or TRBV6-3 and TRBJ1-5, with 8 positions matching TRBD1. V was clipped by 4 bases and J by 7 bases; unmatched bases: 3. CDR1 is MNHEY and CDR2 is SVGEGT in the germline V gene. The CDR3 spans 13 residues.

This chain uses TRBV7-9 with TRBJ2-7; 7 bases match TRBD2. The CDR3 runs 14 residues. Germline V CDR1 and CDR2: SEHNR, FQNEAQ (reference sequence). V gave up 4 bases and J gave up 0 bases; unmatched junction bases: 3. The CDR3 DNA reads TGTGCCAGCAGCTCCGGCGGGAGCTCCTACGAGCAGTACTTC. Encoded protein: CASSSGGSSYEQYF.

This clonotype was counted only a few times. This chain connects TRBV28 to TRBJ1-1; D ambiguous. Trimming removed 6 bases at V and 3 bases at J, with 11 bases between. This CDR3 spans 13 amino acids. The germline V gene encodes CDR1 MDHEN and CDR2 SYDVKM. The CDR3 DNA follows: TGTGCCAGCAGCGCCCGGTGGTACACTGAAGCTTTCTTT. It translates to CASSARWYTEAFF.